The 2 T cell receptor beta chains presented below share a single source sample, sequenced in a study of T cell repertoires in cytomegalovirus infection. TCRdb reprocessed the reads via MiXCR and lists one record per CDR3 protein. The sample lists roughly 240,000 distinct CDR3 sequences; 6% to 8% were seen once. Material for sequencing was PBMCs. These receptor sequences come from a human donor in good health (CMV status not recorded). Some clones in this sample may be carry-over from other donors' samples.

V gene TRBV12-3 or TRBV12-4 combines with J gene TRBJ1-5, with 9 bases that match TRBD1. Trimming cost V 5 bases and J 2 bases; bases outside gene matches: 4. This CDR3 spans 15 amino acids. The CDR3 region is CASSRDRVRNQPQHF. The CDR3 nucleotides read TGTGCCAGCAGTCGGGACAGGGTTCGCAATCAGCCCCAGCATTTT.

In its sample, this clonotype was seen many times. The genes are TRBV12-3 or TRBV12-4 and TRBJ1-5; D uncertain. CDR3 size: 14 residues. V dropped 6 bases and J dropped 1 base, with 10 bases sitting between them. The CDR3 region is CASRPIGSNQPQHF. CDR3 DNA sequence: TGTGCCAGCAGACCTATTGGCAGCAATCAGCCCCAGCATTTT.